The 2 T cell receptor beta chains below come from one sample, sequenced in a study of CD8+ T cells in alopecia areata. RNA was isolated and reverse transcribed to cDNA, the sequencing template. TCRdb's copy holds only in-frame clones and misses some; the assay was immunoSEQ multiplex PCR. This sample yields 150,000 to 200,000 clones, of which just under 65% are seen a single time; 1.3% belongs to the top ten. Noted treatment: oral pan-JAK inhibitor, 5-10 mg twice daily. The sequenced sample was CD4+ T cells sorted from blood, obtained around week 50, from a patient treated with tofacitinib. Receptors originate from a human donor with alopecia areata.

CDR3 sequence reads: CASSQTPPTGNNSPLHF. CDR3 bases: TGCGCCAGCAGCCAAACCCCCCCGACAGGGAATAATTCACCCCTCCACTTT. The J gene is TRBJ1-6, the V gene TRBV4-1; TRBD1 matches at 7 bases. V was clipped by 2 bases and J by 5 bases; unmatched bases: 9. Germline CDR1 reads MGHRA; CDR2 reads YSYEKL. This CDR3 spans 17 amino acids.

The chain links TRBV27 to TRBJ2-1; D is perhaps TRBD1 (6 bases). CDR3 length: 14 amino acids. V lost 2 bases to trimming and J lost 7 bases, with 12 bases between them. In germline, CDR1 is MNHEY, CDR2 SMNVEV (reference sequence). CDR3 amino acids: CASSLTGSRNEQFF. DNA of the CDR3: TGTGCCAGCAGTTTAACAGGGTCGAGGAATGAGCAGTTCTTC.